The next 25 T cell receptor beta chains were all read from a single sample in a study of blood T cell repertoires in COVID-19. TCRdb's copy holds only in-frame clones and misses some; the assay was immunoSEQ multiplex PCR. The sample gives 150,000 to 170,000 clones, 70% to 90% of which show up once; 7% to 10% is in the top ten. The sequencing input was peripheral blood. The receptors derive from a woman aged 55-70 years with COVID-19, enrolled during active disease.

The CDR3 DNA is TGTGCCAGCAGCCGATTCTTCCCCTTGGGAGGGGGCTATGGCTACACCTTC. Protein: CASSRFFPLGGGYGYTF. This chain links TRBV4-2 with TRBJ1-2; tentative D call: TRBD1 (6 bases). Germline V gives CDR1 LGHNA, CDR2 YNFKEQ. There are 17 residues in the CDR3. Trimming shortened V by 4 bases and J by 4 bases, and 22 bases separated the two germline ends.

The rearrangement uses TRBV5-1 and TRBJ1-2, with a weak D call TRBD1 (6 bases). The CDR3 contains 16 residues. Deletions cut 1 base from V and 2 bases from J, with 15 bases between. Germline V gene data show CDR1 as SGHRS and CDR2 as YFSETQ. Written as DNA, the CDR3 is TGCGCCAGCAGCTTGTACAGGGAATTTTCGAACTATGGCTACACCTTC. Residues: CASSLYREFSNYGYTF.

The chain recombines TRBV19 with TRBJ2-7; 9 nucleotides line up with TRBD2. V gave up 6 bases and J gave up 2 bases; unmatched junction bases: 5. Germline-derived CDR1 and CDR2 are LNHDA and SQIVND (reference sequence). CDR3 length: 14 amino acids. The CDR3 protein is CASSLTSGTYEQYF. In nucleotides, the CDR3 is TGTGCCAGTAGCCTGACTAGCGGTACCTACGAGCAGTACTTC.

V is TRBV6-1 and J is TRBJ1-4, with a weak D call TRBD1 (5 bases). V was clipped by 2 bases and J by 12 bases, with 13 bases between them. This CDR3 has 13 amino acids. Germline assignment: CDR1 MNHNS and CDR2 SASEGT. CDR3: CASSEIRGDELFF. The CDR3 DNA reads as TGTGCCAGCAGTGAAATTCGGGGGGATGAACTGTTTTTT.

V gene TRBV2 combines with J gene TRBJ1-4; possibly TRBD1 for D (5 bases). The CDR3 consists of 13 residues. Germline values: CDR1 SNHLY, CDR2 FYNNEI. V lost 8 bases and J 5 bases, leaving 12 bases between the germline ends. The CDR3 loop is CASAPGRNEKLFF. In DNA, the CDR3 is TGTGCCAGCGCGCCAGGGAGGAATGAAAAACTGTTTTTT. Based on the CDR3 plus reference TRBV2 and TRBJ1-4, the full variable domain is EPEVTQTPSHQVTQMGQEVILRCVPISNHLYFYWYRQILGQKVEFLVSFYNNEISEKSEIFDDQFSVERPDGSNFTLKIRSTKLEDSAMYFCASAPGRNEKLFFGSGTQLSVL.

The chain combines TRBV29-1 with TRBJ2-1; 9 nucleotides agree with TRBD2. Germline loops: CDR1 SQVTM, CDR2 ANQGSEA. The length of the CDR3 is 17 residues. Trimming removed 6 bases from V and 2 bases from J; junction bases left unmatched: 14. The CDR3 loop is CSVERGADLPTYNEQFF. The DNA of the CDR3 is TGCAGCGTGGAGCGGGGGGCCGACCTTCCTACCTACAATGAGCAGTTCTTC.

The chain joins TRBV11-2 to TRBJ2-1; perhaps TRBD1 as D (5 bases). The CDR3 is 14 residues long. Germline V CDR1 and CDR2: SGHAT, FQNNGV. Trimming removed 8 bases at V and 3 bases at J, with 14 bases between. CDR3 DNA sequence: TGTGCCAGCGACACAGGTCTCGGCTACAATGAGCAGTTCTTC. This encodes CASDTGLGYNEQFF. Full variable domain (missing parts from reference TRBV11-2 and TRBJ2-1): EAGVAQSPRYKIIEKRQSVAFWCNPISGHATLYWYQQILGQGPKLLIQFQNNGVVDDSQLPKDRFSAERLKGVDSTLKIQPAKLEDSAVYLCASDTGLGYNEQFFGPGTRLTVL.

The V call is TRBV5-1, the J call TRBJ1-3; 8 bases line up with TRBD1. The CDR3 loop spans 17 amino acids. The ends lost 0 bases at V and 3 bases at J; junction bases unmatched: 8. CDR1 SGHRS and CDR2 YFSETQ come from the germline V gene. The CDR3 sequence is CASSLGAATGVGNTIYF. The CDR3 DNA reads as TGCGCCAGCAGCTTGGGGGCCGCGACAGGGGTTGGAAACACCATATATTTT.

The CDR3 sequence: CASSAGQAIGYTF. CDR3 nucleotides: TGTGCCAGCAGTGCGGGACAGGCGATCGGCTACACCTTC. This sequence joins TRBV25-1 and TRBJ1-2; 8 positions match TRBD1. Germline V gene data show CDR1 as MGHDK and CDR2 as SYGVNS. The CDR3 is made up of 13 amino acids. V was clipped by 4 bases and J by 8 bases; unmatched bases: 6.

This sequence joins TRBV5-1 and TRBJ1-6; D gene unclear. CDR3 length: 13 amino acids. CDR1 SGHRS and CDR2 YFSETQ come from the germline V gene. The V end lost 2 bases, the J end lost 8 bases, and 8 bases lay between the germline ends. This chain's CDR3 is CASSLTSYSPLHF. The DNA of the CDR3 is TGCGCCAGCAGCTTAACTTCTTATTCACCCCTCCACTTT.

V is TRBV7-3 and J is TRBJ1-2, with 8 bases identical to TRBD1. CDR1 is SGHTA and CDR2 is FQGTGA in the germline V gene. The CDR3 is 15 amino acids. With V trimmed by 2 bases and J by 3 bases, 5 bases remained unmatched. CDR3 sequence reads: CASSLGAGGDYGYTF. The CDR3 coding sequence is TGTGCCAGCAGCTTAGGGGCAGGGGGCGACTATGGCTACACCTTC.

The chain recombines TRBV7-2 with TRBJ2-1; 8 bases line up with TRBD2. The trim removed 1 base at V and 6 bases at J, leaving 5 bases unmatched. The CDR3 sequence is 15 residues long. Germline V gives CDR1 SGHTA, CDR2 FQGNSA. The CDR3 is CASSLGGSGVNEQFF. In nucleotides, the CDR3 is TGTGCCAGCAGCTTAGGTGGTAGCGGGGTCAATGAGCAGTTCTTC.

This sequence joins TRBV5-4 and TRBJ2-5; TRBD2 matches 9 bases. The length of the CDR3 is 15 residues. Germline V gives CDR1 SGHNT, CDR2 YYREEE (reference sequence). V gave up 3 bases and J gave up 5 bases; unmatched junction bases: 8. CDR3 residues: CASSSSSGTGETQYF. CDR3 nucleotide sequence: TGTGCCAGCAGCTCCTCTAGCGGGACGGGGGAGACCCAGTACTTC.

The CDR3 protein is CAIRDRRTNYGYTF. CDR3 sequence (DNA): TGTGCCATCAGGGACAGGAGAACTAACTATGGCTACACCTTC. V usage is TRBV10-3 and J usage is TRBJ1-2, with 7 nucleotides matching TRBD1. CDR3 size: 14 residues. Germline loops: CDR1 ENHRY, CDR2 SYGVKD. With V trimmed by 6 bases and J by 0 bases, 4 bases remained unmatched.

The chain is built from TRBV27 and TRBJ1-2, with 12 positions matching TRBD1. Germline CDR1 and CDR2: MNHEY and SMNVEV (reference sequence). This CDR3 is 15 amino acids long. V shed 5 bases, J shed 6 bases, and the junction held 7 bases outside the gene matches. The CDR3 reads CASSKAGTGGDGYTF. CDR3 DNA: TGTGCCAGCAGTAAGGCCGGGACAGGGGGCGATGGCTACACCTTC.

The CDR3 is CASSLTTGSGYTF. In DNA, the CDR3 is TGTGCCAGCAGTTTAACGACAGGGAGTGGCTACACCTTC. This sequence joins TRBV27 and TRBJ1-2, with 7 bases aligning to TRBD1. CDR1 MNHEY and CDR2 SMNVEV come from the germline V gene (reference sequence). The CDR3 extends over 13 amino acids. V trimming: 2 bases; J trimming: 7 bases; junction bases outside the gene matches: 4.

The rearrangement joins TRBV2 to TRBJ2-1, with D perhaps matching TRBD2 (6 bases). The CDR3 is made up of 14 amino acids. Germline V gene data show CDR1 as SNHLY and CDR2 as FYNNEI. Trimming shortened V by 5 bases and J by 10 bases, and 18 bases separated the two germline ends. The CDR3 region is CASSPLTSTGEQFF. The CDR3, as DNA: TGTGCCAGCAGTCCTCTCACTAGCACGGGAGAGCAGTTCTTC.

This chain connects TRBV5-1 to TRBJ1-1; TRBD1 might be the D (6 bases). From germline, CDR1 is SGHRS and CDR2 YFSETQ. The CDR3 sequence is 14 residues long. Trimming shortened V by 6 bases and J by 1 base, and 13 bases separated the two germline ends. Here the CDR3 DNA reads TGCGCCAGCAACGAGGGACACGGGAACACTGAAGCTTTCTTT. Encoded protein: CASNEGHGNTEAFF.

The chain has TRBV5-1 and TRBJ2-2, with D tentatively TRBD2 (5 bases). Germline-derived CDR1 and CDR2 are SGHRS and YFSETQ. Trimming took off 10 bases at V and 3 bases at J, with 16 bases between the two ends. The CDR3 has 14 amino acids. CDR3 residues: CASRGAAYTGELFF. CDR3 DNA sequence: TGCGCCTCCCGGGGAGCGGCCTACACCGGGGAGCTGTTTTTT. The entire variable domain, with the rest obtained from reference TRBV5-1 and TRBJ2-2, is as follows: KAGVTQTPRYLIKTRGQQVTLSCSPISGHRSVSWYQQTPGQGLQFLFEYFSETQRNKGNFPGRFSGRQFSNSRSEMNVSTLELGDSALYLCASRGAAYTGELFFGEGSRLTVL.

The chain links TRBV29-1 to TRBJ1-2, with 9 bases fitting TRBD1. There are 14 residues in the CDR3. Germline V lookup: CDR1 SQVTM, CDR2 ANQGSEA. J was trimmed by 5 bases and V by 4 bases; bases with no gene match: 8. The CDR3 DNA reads TGCAGCGTTGCCCGACAGGGGGGACGATATGGCTACACCTTC. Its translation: CSVARQGGRYGYTF.

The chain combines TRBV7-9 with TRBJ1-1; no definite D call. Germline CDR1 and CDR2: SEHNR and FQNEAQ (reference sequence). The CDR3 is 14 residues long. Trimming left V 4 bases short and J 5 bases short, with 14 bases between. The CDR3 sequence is CASSSDWAGTEAFF. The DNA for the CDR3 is TGTGCCAGCAGCTCGGACTGGGCCGGTACTGAAGCTTTCTTT.

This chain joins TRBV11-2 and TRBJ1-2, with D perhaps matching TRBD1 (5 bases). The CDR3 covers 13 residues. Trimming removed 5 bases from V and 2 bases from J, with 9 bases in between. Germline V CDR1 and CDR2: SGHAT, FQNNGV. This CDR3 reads CASSPRQNYGYTF. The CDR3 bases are TGTGCCAGCAGCCCCAGACAGAACTATGGCTACACCTTC.

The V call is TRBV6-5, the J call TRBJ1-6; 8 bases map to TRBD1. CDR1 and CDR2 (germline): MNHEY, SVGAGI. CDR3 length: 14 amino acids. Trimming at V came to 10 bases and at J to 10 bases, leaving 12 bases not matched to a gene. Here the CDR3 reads CATKGQGFYSPLHF. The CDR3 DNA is TGTGCCACCAAAGGACAGGGTTTCTACTCACCCCTCCACTTT.

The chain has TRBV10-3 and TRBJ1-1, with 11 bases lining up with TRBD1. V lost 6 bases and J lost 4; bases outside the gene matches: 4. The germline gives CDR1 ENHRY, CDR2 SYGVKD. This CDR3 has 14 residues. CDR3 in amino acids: CAIRPGTGGTEAFF. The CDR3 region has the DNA TGTGCCATCAGGCCCGGGACAGGGGGCACTGAAGCTTTCTTT.

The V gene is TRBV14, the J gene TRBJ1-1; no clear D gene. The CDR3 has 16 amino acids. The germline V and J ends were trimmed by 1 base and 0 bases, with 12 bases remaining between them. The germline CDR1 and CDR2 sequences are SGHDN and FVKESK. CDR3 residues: CASSQVRPQMNTEAFF. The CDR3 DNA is TGTGCCAGCAGCCAAGTCAGACCACAGATGAACACTGAAGCTTTCTTT.